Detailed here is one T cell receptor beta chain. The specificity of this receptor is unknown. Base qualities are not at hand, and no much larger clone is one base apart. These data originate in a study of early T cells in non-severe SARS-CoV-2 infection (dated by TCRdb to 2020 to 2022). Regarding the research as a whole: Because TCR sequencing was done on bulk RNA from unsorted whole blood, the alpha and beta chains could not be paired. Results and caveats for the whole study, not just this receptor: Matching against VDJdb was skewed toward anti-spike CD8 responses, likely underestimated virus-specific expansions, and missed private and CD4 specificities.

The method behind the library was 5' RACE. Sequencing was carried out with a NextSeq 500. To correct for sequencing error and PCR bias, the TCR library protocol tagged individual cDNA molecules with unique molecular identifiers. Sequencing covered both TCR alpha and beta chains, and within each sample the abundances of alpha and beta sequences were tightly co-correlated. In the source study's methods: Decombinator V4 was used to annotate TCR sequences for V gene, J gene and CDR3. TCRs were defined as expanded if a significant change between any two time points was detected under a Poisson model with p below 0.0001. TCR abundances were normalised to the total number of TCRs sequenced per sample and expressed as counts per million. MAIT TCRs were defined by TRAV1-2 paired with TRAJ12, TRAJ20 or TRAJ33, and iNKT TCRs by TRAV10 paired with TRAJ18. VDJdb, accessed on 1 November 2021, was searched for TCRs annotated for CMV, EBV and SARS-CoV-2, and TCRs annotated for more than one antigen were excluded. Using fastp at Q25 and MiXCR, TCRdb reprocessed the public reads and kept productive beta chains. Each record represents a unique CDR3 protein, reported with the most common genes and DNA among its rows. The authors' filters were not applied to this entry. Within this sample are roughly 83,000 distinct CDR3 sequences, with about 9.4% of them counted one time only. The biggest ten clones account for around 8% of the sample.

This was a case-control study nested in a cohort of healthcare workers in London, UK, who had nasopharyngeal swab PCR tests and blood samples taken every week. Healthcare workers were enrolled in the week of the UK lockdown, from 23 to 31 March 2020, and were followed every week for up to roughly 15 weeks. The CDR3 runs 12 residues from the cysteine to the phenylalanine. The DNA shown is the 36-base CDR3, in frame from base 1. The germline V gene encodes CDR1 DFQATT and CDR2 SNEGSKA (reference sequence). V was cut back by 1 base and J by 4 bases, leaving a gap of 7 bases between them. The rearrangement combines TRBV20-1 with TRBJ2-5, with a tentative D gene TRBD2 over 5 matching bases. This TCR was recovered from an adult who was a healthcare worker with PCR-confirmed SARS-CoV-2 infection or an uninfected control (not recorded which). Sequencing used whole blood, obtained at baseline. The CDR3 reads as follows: CSARVASETQYF. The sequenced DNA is TGCAGTGCTAGAGTAGCGTCAGAGACCCAGTACTTC.